These 18 T cell receptor beta chains originate from one sample sequenced in a study of beta chain features in type 1 diabetes. For these TCRs, the target antigens are not known. The authors reverse transcribed all of the isolated RNA, so sequencing captured expressed TCRB transcripts. TCRdb's copy holds only in-frame clones and misses some; the assay was immunoSEQ multiplex PCR. The table lists about 240,000 clones, about 15% of them singletons. Overall study findings and caveats: The study found moderately but significantly shorter TCRB CDR3s in all four CD4+ subsets of Type 1 diabetes patients.

Sequenced: naive CD4+ T cells from blood. The receptors shown here come from a man aged 25 to 40 with type 1 diabetes.

This clone was counted only a few times. The chain is built from TRBV5-1 and TRBJ2-7, with 8 nucleotides matching TRBD2. CDR1 SGHRS and CDR2 YFSETQ come from the germline V gene. V lost 4 bases to trimming and J lost 5 bases; unmatched junction nucleotides: 14. There are 16 residues in the CDR3. CDR3 protein: CASSRGGAGEMDEQYF. CDR3 nucleotide sequence: TGCGCCAGCAGCCGGGGGGGAGCGGGAGAAATGGACGAGCAGTACTTC.

This clone has more than one count but fewer than ten. The V gene is TRBV7-2, the J gene TRBJ2-5; TRBD2 might be the D (6 bases). There are 15 residues in the CDR3. With 7 bases removed from V and 1 base from J, the gap between germline ends came to 16 bases. Germline V gene data show CDR1 as SGHTA and CDR2 as FQGNSA. CDR3 sequence (DNA): TGTGCCAGCACCGAAGGCGCGGGGCTCCAAGAGACCCAGTACTTC. It codes for CASTEGAGLQETQYF.

A word on this clone: The same CDR3 arises from other DNA sequences in this sample as well. The CDR3 here is CASSVGTSGYNEQFF. The CDR3 DNA sequence: TGTGCCAGCAGCGTAGGGACTAGCGGATACAATGAGCAGTTCTTC. The gene calls are TRBV9 and TRBJ2-1, with TRBD2 matching over 10 bases. Germline CDR1 is SGDLS and CDR2 is YYNGEE. The CDR3 totals 15 residues. V dropped 0 bases and J dropped 4; count of bases not matched to a gene: 1. The full variable domain, rest sourced from reference TRBV9 and TRBJ2-1, is DSGVTQTPKHLITATGQRVTLRCSPRSGDLSVYWYQQSLDQGLQFLIQYYNGEERAKGNILERFSAQQFPDLHSELNLSSLELGDSALYFCASSVGTSGYNEQFFGPGTRLTVL.

This clone has only one observation. This chain connects TRBV11-3 to TRBJ2-4; perhaps TRBD1 as D (6 bases). The CDR3 sequence is 15 residues long. The V gene's germline CDR1 is SGHNT and CDR2 YENEEA. V was clipped by 1 base and J by 7 bases, with 14 bases between them. Here the CDR3 DNA reads TGTGCCAGCAGCTTAGTGGGCAGGGGTGGGAACATTCAGTACTTC. Protein sequence: CASSLVGRGGNIQYF.

This clone was seen a handful of times. The chain couples TRBV4-1 to TRBJ2-7; 12 bases match TRBD2. Germline CDR1 and CDR2: MGHRA and YSYEKL. V shed 4 bases, J shed 3 bases, and the junction held 4 bases outside the gene matches. The CDR3 is made up of 15 amino acids. The chain's CDR3 is CASSLGLAGIYEQYF. The CDR3 region has the DNA TGCGCCAGCAGCCTCGGACTAGCGGGGATCTACGAGCAGTACTTC.

This chain connects TRBV10-2 to TRBJ2-7; a weak D match, TRBD1 (6 bases). The CDR3 totals 14 residues. V lost 4 bases to trimming and J lost 2 bases, with 12 bases between them. Germline V gene lookup returns CDR1 WSHSY and CDR2 SAAADI. The CDR3 nucleotides read TGCGCCAGCAGTGCCTTGACAGGTGCCTACGAGCAGTACTTC. Translated, it gives CASSALTGAYEQYF.

This clone came up a few times. The chain combines TRBV7-9 with TRBJ2-7; TRBD1 matches at 8 bases. J was trimmed by 2 bases and V by 8 bases; bases with no gene match: 5. CDR1 is SEHNR and CDR2 is FQNEAQ in the germline V gene (reference sequence). This CDR3 contains 13 residues. The CDR3 reads CASGPGQAYEQYF. The CDR3 DNA sequence: TGTGCCAGCGGCCCGGGACAGGCCTACGAGCAGTACTTC. Full variable domain (outside the CDR3, taken from reference TRBV7-9 and TRBJ2-7): DTGVSQNPRHKITKRGQNVTFRCDPISEHNRLYWYRQTLGQGPEFLTYFQNEAQLEKSRLLSDRFSAERPKGSFSTLEIQRTEQGDSAMYLCASGPGQAYEQYFGPGTRLTVT.

The chain is built from TRBV6-5 and TRBJ2-3, with 8 bases identical to TRBD1. This CDR3 is 12 amino acids long. V was clipped by 8 bases and J by 5 bases; unmatched bases: 3. Germline CDR1 is MNHEY and CDR2 is SVGAGI. This chain's CDR3 is CASGQGGDTQYF. The CDR3 DNA reads TGTGCCAGCGGACAGGGTGGAGATACGCAGTATTTT.

There are a few counts of this clone. The V gene is TRBV7-9, the J gene TRBJ2-4; 8 bases fit TRBD1. This CDR3 is 12 amino acids long. The J segment lost 8 bases and the V segment lost 6 bases, leaving 3 bases of the junction unmatched. Per germline, CDR1 SEHNR and CDR2 FQNEAQ (reference sequence). CDR3 region: CASSPGQDIQYF. The CDR3, as DNA: TGTGCCAGCAGTCCGGGACAGGACATTCAGTACTTC.

The chain links TRBV30 to TRBJ2-7, with D tentatively TRBD2 (5 bases). Trimming took 2 bases from V and 0 from J, leaving 14 bases between them. Germline loops: CDR1 GTSNPN, CDR2 SVGIG (reference sequence). The length of the CDR3 is 15 residues. The CDR3 DNA reads TGTGCCTGGAGTATAAGCGGTTCAAGCTCCTACGAGCAGTACTTC. Amino acids: CAWSISGSSSYEQYF. Together with reference TRBV30 and TRBJ2-7, the CDR3 gives the full variable domain: SQTIHQWPATLVQPVGSPLSLECTVEGTSNPNLYWYRQAAGRGLQLLFYSVGIGQISSEVPQNLSASRPQDRQFILSSKKLLLSDSGFYLCAWSISGSSSYEQYFGPGTRLTVT.

There are a few counts of this clone. This chain connects TRBV5-1 to TRBJ2-7, with 9 bases aligning to TRBD1. Germline V gene sequence: CDR1 SGHRS, CDR2 YFSETQ. Trimming cost V 4 bases and J 2 bases; bases outside gene matches: 4. This CDR3 has 14 residues. CDR3 in DNA: TGCGCCAGCAGCCCAGGACAGGGGCCCTACGAGCAGTACTTC. The encoded protein is CASSPGQGPYEQYF.

This clone was seen a few times. V gene TRBV29-1 combines with J gene TRBJ2-7; TRBD1 is a possible D gene (6 bases). V lost 6 bases, J lost 0 bases, and 15 bases lay in between. This CDR3 is 14 amino acids long. Germline loops: CDR1 SQVTM, CDR2 ANQGSEA. The CDR3 DNA is TGCAGCGTGACAAGGACAGTAGGCTCCTACGAGCAGTACTTC. Amino acid sequence: CSVTRTVGSYEQYF.

In its sample, this clone was seen a few times. This sequence joins TRBV29-1 and TRBJ2-7; 7 nucleotides match TRBD1. Germline assignment: CDR1 SQVTM and CDR2 ANQGSEA. The CDR3 has 12 amino acids. V was clipped by 5 bases and J by 3 bases; unmatched bases: 4. DNA of the CDR3: TGCAGCGTTCGGAGACAGGGCTACGAGCAGTACTTC. Translated, it gives CSVRRQGYEQYF.

The chain links TRBV5-1 to TRBJ1-1, with TRBD1 identical over 7 bases. The junction had 7 bases not matched to a gene; V was cut back by 0 bases and J by 5 bases. The CDR3 sequence is 15 residues long. Germline CDR1 is SGHRS and CDR2 is YFSETQ. CDR3 sequence reads: CASSLEGRGTTEAFF. DNA for the CDR3: TGCGCCAGCAGCTTGGAGGGCAGGGGGACAACTGAAGCTTTCTTT.

The table lists this clone with a few counts. This rearrangement joins TRBV5-1 to TRBJ2-1; D is unresolved. The CDR3 contains 15 residues. The germline gives CDR1 SGHRS, CDR2 YFSETQ. Trimming left V 0 bases short and J 1 base short, with 8 bases between. This chain's CDR3 is CASSLDSASYNEQFF. The DNA for the CDR3 is TGCGCCAGCAGCTTGGACAGTGCTTCCTACAATGAGCAGTTCTTC.

This chain joins TRBV4-1 and TRBJ2-3; 7 nucleotides agree with TRBD1. CDR3 length equals 14 residues. V gave up 1 base and J gave up 4 bases; unmatched junction bases: 2. The V gene's germline CDR1 is MGHRA and CDR2 YSYEKL. The CDR3 loop is CASSQVGTADTQYF. The CDR3 DNA follows: TGCGCCAGCAGCCAAGTCGGGACAGCAGATACGCAGTATTTT.

This clone was counted between two and nine times. The V and J genes are TRBV9 and TRBJ1-2; D remains unclear. This CDR3 contains 12 residues. Deletions cut 3 bases from V and 8 bases from J, with 11 bases between. Germline CDR1 and CDR2: SGDLS and YYNGEE. The CDR3 sequence is CASSEPSRGYTF. CDR3 DNA sequence: TGTGCCAGCAGCGAGCCCTCTCGGGGCTACACCTTC.

This clone showed up just a few times. The V and J genes are TRBV7-6 and TRBJ2-7; possible D gene TRBD1, 6 bases. Trimming left V 5 bases short and J 2 bases short, with 22 bases between. CDR1 SGHVS and CDR2 FNYEAQ come from the germline V gene. The CDR3 consists of 17 residues. The DNA of the CDR3 is TGTGCCAGCAGCCAGGGGATGACGGTGGATTGGCCCTACGAGCAGTACTTC. It translates to CASSQGMTVDWPYEQYF. Full variable domain (remainder filled in from reference TRBV7-6 and TRBJ2-7): GAGVSQSPRYKVTKRGQDVALRCDPISGHVSLYWYRQALGQGPEFLTYFNYEAQQDKSGLPNDRFSAERPEGSISTLTIQRTEQRDSAMYRCASSQGMTVDWPYEQYFGPGTRLTVT.